This T cell receptor beta chain emerged from a study of response to subunit inactivated influenza vaccine. Notes on the study in general: That few new T cells are recruited by each seasonal influenza vaccination was the authors' suggestion.

MiXCR was run by TCRdb on the RT-PCR reads, yielding one entry per CDR3 protein. Among 550,000 to 600,000 distinct CDR3 sequences listed, approximately 12% were seen once. This clonotype has more than one count but fewer than ten. Its antigen is not known. Germline loops: CDR1 MGHRA, CDR2 YSYEKL. The CDR3 has 15 residues. The trim removed 4 bases at V and 4 bases at J, leaving 7 bases unmatched. The clonotype originates from a man in his forties or fifties who received an inactivated influenza vaccine. This chain connects TRBV4-1 to TRBJ2-1; TRBD1 matches at 7 bases. This material consisted of PBMCs from blood, taken on the day of vaccination. The CDR3, as DNA: TGCGCCAGCAGCCGACAGGGTTCGGGTTACAATGAGCAGTTCTTC. This codes for CASSRQGSGYNEQFF.